This entry concerns a single T cell receptor beta chain. As yet, its antigen is unknown. This sample is drawn from a study of cytomegalovirus exposure and HLA in healthy donors. The PCR used 60 Vbeta and 13 Jbeta primers. The repertoire was sequenced with immunoSEQ multiplex PCR; TCRdb's copy has only in-frame clones and lacks some. Of about 150,000 clones in the sample, around 75% are singletons; the top ten hold around 4.2%. Study-wide points: An analysis that came later showed most CMV-associated TCR beta chains appearing HLA-restricted. Earlier analysis found most TCR beta V segments productive about 87% or about 30% of the time.

CDR3 length: 17 amino acids. CDR1 and CDR2 (germline): SQVTM, ANQGSEA. Trimming at V came to 4 bases and at J to 4 bases, leaving 18 bases not matched to a gene. The chain links TRBV29-1 to TRBJ1-1; 7 bases are a match to TRBD1. The clonotype originates from a man in his fifties or sixties in good health and CMV-seronegative. Sequencing was performed on PBMCs. The CDR3: CSVGEGAMAKGSTEAFF. CDR3 sequence (DNA): TGCAGCGTTGGCGAGGGGGCTATGGCTAAGGGGAGCACTGAAGCTTTCTTT.